This T cell receptor (beta chain) is drawn from a study of molecular identifiers for immune sequencing clone quantification. From the PCR reads, TCRdb called clonotypes with MiXCR, one entry per CDR3 protein. The sample lists approximately 670,000 distinct CDR3 sequences, about 20% seen once, with roughly 0.9% in the top ten. Worth noting for this clonotype: The junction does not match germline at one end; this may be a read error.

Germline V gene sequence: CDR1 SGDLS, CDR2 YYNGEE. The CDR3 contains 15 residues. The sample taken for sequencing was naive CD8+ T cells from blood, with Jurkat cell RNA spiked in. Subset specified: FACS-sorted CD8+CD4-CCR7+CD45RA+ naive T cells. This chain joins TRBV9 and TRBJ1-4; 7 positions match TRBD1. The clonotype comes from a human donor in good health. Some libraries in this study had Jurkat cell RNA spiked in. This CDR3 reads CASSVEQGTNEKPFF. CDR3 DNA: TGTGCCAGCAGCGTAGAACAGGGGACTAATGAAAAACCGTTTTTT.